This entry concerns a single T cell receptor beta chain. The source of the sample is a study of blood T cell repertoires in COVID-19. Some clones are missing from TCRdb's copy, which holds only in-frame ones; the method was immunoSEQ multiplex PCR. Of about 230,000 clones listed, approximately 90% were seen once; the top ten hold 9.5% to 13%. The sequenced sample consisted of peripheral blood. This sequence was found in a middle-aged man with COVID-19, enrolled during active disease.

The CDR3 coding sequence is TGTGCCAGCAGCCAGACAGGAAACACCATATATTTT. It is translated as CASSQTGNTIYF. The chain couples TRBV14 to TRBJ1-3; D not resolved. Trimming pared 3 bases from V and 4 bases from J, leaving 4 bases between. CDR3 length: 12 amino acids. CDR1 is SGHDN, CDR2 FVKESK, per germline. The full variable domain, in which reference TRBV14 and TRBJ1-3 provide the parts outside the CDR3, is EAGVTQFPSHSVIEKGQTVTLRCDPISGHDNLYWYRRVMGKEIKFLLHFVKESKQDESGMPNNRFLAERTGGTYSTLKVQPAELEDSGVYFCASSQTGNTIYFGEGSWLTVV.